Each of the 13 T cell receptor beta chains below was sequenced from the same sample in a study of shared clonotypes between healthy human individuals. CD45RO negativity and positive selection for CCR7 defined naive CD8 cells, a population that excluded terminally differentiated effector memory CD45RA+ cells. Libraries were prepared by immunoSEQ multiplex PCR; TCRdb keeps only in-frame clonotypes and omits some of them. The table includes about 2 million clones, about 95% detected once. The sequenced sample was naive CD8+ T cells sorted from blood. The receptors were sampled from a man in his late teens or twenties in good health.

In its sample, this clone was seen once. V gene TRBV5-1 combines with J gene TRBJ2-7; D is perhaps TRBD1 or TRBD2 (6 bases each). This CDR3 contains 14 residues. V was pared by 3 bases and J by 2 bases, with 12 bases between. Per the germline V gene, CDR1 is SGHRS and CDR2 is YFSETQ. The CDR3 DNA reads TGCGCCAGCAGCTCACAGGGACTTCCCTACGAGCAGTACTTC. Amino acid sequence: CASSSQGLPYEQYF.

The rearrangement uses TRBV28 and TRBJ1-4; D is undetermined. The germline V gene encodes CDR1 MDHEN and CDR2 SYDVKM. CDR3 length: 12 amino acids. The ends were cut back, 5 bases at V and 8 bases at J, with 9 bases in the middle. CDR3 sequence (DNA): TGTGCCAGCAGTACACAAGTGGAAAAACTGTTTTTT. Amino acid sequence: CASSTQVEKLFF.

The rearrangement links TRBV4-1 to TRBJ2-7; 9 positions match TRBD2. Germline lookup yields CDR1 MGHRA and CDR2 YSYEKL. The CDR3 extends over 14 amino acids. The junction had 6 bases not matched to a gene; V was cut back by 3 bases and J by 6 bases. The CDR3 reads CASSQGLALLEQYF. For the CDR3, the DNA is TGCGCCAGCAGCCAGGGACTAGCCTTACTCGAGCAGTACTTC.

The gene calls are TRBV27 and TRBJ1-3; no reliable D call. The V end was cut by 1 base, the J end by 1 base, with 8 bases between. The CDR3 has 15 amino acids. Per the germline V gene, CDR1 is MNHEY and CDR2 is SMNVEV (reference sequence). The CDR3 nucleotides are TGTGCCAGCAGTTTATATTTAGGATCTGGAAACACCATATATTTT. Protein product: CASSLYLGSGNTIYF.

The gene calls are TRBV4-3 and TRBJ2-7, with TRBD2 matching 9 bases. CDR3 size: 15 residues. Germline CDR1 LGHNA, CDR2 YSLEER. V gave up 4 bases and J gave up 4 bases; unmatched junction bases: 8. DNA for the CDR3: TGCGCCAGCAGCCCTTACGCTAGCGGGAAATACGAGCAGTACTTC. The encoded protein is CASSPYASGKYEQYF.

CDR3 sequence: CASGLLTGGYSYNSPLHF. As DNA, the CDR3 is TGTGCTAGTGGTTTGCTTACAGGGGGTTACTCCTATAATTCACCCCTCCACTTT. The chain recombines TRBV12-5 with TRBJ1-6; 8 bases are a match to TRBD1. The germline gives CDR1 LGHNT, CDR2 FRNRAP. V lost 2 bases, J lost 0 bases, and 6 bases stayed unmatched. This CDR3 is built from 18 residues.

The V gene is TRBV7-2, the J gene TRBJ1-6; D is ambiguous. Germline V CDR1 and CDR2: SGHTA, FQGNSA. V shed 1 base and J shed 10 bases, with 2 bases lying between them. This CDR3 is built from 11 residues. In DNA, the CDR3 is TGTGCCAGCAGCTTAGGGTCACCCCTCCACTTT. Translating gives CASSLGSPLHF.

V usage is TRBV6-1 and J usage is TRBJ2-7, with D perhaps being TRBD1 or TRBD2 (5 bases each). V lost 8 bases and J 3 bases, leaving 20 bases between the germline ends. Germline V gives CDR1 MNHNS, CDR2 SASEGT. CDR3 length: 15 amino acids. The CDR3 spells CASGALLGRGYEQYF. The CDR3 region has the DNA TGTGCCAGCGGGGCCCTACTAGGACGAGGCTACGAGCAGTACTTC.

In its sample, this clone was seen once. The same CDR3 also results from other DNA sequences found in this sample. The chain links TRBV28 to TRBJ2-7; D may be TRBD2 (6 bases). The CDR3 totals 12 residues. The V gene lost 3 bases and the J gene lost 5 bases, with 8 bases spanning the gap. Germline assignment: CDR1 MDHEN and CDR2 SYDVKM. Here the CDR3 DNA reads TGTGCCAGCAGTTTCGGGGGTGACGAGCAGTACTTC. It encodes CASSFGGDEQYF.

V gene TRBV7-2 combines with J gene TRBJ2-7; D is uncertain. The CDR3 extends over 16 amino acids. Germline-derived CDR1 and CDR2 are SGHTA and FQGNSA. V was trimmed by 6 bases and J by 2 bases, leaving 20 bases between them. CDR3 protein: CASSQDGRGATYEQYF. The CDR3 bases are TGTGCCAGCAGTCAAGATGGGCGTGGAGCAACCTACGAGCAGTACTTC.

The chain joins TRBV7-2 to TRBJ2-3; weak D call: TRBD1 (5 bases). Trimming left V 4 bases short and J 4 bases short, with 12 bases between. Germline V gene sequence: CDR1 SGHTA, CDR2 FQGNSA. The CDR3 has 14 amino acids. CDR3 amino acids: CASSSNLGADTQYF. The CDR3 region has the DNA TGTGCCAGCAGCTCGAACTTAGGGGCAGATACGCAGTATTTT.

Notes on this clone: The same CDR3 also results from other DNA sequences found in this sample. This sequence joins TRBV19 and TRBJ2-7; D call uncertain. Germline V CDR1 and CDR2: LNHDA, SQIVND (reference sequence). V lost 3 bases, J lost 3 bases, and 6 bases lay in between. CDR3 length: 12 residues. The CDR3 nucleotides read TGTGCCAGTAGTATTGGCGGCTACGAGCAGTACTTC. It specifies CASSIGGYEQYF.

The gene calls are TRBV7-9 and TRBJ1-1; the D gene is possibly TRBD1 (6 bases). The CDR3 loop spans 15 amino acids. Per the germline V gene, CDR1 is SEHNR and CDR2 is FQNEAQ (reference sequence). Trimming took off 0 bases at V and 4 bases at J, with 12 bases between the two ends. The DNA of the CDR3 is TGTGCCAGCAGCTTAGCTGCAGGGGCGGCCACTGAAGCTTTCTTT. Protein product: CASSLAAGAATEAFF.